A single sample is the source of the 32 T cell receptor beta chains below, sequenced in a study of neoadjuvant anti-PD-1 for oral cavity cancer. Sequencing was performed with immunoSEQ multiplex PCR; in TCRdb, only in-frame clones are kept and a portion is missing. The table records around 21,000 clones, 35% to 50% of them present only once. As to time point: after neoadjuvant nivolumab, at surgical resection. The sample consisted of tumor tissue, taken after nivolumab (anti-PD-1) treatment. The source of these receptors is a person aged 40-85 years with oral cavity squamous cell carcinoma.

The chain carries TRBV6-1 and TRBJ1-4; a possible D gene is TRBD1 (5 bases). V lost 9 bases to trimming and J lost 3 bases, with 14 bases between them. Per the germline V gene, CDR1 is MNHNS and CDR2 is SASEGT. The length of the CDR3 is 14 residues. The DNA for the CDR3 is TGTGCCAGTGGTAGGGGCGGGTCTAATGAAAAACTGTTTTTT. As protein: CASGRGGSNEKLFF.

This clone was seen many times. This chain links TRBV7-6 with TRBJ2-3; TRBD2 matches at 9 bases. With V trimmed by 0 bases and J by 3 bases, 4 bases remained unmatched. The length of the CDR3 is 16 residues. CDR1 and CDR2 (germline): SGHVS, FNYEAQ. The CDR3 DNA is TGTGCCAGCAGCTTAGCGACGAGCGGGGGGACAGATACGCAGTATTTT. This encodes CASSLATSGGTDTQYF.

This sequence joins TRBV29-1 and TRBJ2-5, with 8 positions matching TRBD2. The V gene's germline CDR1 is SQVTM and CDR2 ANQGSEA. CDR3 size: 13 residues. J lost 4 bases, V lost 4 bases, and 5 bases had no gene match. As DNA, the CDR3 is TGCAGCGTTGTTAGGACTAGCCGAGAGACCCAGTACTTC. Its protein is CSVVRTSRETQYF.

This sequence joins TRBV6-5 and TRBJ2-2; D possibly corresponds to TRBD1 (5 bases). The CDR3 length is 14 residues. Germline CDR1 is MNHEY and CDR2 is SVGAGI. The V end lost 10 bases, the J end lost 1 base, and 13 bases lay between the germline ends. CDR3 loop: CATWAGMNTGELFF. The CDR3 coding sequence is TGTGCCACCTGGGCAGGGATGAACACCGGGGAGCTGTTTTTT.

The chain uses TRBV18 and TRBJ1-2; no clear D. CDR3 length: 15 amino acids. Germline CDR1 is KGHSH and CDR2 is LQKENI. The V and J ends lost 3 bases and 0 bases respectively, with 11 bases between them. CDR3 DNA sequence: TGTGCCAGCTCACCGGTGGGCCCTCCTAACTATGGCTACACCTTC. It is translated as CASSPVGPPNYGYTF.

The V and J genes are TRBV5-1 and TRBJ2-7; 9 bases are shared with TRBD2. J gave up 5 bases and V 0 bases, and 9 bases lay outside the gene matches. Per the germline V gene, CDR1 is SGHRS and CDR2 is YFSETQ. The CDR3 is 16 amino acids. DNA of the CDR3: TGCGCCAGCAGCTTGGGAACTAGCGGGCTTCTAGACGAGCAGTACTTC. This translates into CASSLGTSGLLDEQYF. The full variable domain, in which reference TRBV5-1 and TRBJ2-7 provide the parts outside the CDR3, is KAGVTQTPRYLIKTRGQQVTLSCSPISGHRSVSWYQQTPGQGLQFLFEYFSETQRNKGNFPGRFSGRQFSNSRSEMNVSTLELGDSALYLCASSLGTSGLLDEQYFGPGTRLTVT.

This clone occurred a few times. CDR3 sequence: CASSQNPAGTTQETQYF. CDR3 coding DNA: TGCGCCAGCAGCCAAAACCCTGCCGGGACTACCCAAGAGACCCAGTACTTC. The chain uses TRBV4-3 and TRBJ2-5, with 7 nucleotides matching TRBD2. The V gene end was trimmed by 2 bases and the J gene end by 1 base; junction bases not matched to a gene: 10. The CDR3 runs 17 residues. The germline CDR1 and CDR2 sequences are LGHNA and YSLEER.

In DNA form, the CDR3 reads TGTGCCAGCAGTTTTGGCGGTTCCTACAATGAGCAGTTCTTC. Its protein is CASSFGGSYNEQFF. The chain links TRBV27 to TRBJ2-1, with unresolved D. The CDR3 sequence is 14 residues long. Germline CDR1 reads MNHEY; CDR2 reads SMNVEV (reference sequence). The V end was cut by 3 bases, the J end by 1 base, with 7 bases between.

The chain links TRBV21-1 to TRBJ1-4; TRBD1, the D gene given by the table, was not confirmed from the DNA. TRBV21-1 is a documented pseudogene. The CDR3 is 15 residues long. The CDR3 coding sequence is TGTGCCAGCGCCTGGTACAGAACAACTAATGAAAAACTGTTTTTT. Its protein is CASAWYRTTNEKLFF.

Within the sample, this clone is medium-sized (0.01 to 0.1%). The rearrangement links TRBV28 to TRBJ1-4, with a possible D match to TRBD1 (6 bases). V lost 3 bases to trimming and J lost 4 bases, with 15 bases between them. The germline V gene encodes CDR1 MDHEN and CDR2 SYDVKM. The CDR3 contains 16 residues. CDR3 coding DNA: TGTGCCAGCAGTTTTTCCGGGGGGCGGGTTAATGAAAAACTGTTTTTT. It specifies CASSFSGGRVNEKLFF.

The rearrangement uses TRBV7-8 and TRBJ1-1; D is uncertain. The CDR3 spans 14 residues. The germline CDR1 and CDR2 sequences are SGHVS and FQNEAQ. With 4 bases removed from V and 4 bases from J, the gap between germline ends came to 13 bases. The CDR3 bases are TGTGCCAGCAGCTCCCAGGCCCTCGGCACTGAAGCTTTCTTT. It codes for CASSSQALGTEAFF.

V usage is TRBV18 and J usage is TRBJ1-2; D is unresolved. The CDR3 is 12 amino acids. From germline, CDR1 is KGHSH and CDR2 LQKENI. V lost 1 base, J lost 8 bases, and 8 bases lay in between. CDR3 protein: CASSPRGWGYTF. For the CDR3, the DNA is TGTGCCAGCTCACCACGGGGATGGGGCTACACCTTC. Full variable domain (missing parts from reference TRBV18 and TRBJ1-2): NAGVMQNPRHLVRRRGQEARLRCSPMKGHSHVYWYRQLPEEGLKFMVYLQKENIIDESGMPKERFSAEFPKEGPSILRIQQVVRGDSAAYFCASSPRGWGYTFGSGTRLTVV.

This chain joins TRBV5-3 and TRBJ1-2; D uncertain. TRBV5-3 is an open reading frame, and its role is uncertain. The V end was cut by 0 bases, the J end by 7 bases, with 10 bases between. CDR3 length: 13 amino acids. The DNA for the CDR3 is TGTGCCAGAAGCTTGGCGAGACACGGTGGCTACACCTTC. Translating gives CARSLARHGGYTF.

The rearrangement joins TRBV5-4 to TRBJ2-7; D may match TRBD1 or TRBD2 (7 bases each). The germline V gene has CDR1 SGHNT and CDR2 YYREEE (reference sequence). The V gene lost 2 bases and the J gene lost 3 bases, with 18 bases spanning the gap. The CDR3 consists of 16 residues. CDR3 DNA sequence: TGTGCCAGCAGCTTCCGACAGGGAGGGTCGAACTACGAGCAGTACTTC. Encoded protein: CASSFRQGGSNYEQYF.

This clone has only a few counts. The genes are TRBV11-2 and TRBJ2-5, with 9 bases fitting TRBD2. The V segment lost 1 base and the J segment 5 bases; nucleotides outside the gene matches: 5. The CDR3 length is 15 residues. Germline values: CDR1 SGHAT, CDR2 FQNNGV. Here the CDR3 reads CASSLVGLAGETQYF. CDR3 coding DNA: TGTGCCAGCAGCTTAGTAGGGCTAGCGGGGGAGACCCAGTACTTC.

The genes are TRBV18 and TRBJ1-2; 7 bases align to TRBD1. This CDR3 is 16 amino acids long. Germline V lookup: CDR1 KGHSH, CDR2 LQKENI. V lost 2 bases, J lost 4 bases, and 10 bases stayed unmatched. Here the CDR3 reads CASSPGVEGAGYGYTF. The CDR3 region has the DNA TGTGCCAGCTCACCAGGGGTTGAGGGGGCCGGCTATGGCTACACCTTC. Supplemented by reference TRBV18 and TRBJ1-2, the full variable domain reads NAGVMQNPRHLVRRRGQEARLRCSPMKGHSHVYWYRQLPEEGLKFMVYLQKENIIDESGMPKERFSAEFPKEGPSILRIQQVVRGDSAAYFCASSPGVEGAGYGYTFGSGTRLTVV.

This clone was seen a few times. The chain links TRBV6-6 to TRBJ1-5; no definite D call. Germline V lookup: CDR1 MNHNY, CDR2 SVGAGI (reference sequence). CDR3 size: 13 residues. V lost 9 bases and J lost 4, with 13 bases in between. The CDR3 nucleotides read TGTGCCAGTTTACGGGGAGTAAATCAGCCCCAGCATTTT. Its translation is CASLRGVNQPQHF.

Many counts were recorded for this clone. This CDR3 is CASSRQAGHYEQYF. The DNA of the CDR3 is TGTGCCAGCAGCCGCCAGGCGGGTCACTACGAGCAGTACTTC. The chain has TRBV11-3 and TRBJ2-7; D is possibly TRBD2 (5 bases). The V end was cut by 5 bases, the J end by 3 bases, with 14 bases between. From germline, CDR1 is SGHNT and CDR2 YENEEA. The CDR3 spans 14 residues.

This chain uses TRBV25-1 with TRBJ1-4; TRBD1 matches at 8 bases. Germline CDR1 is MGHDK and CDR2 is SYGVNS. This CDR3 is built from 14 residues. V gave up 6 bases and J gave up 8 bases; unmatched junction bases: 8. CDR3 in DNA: TGTGCCAGCAGCACGACAGGGGTAGACGAAAAACTGTTTTTT. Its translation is CASSTTGVDEKLFF.

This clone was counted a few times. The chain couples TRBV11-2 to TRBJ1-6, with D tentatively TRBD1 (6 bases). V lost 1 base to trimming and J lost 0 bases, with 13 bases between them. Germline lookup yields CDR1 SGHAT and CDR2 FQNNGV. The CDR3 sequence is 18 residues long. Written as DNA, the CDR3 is TGTGCCAGCAGCTTAGCCTCACAGGGAAGCTCCTATAATTCACCCCTCCACTTT. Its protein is CASSLASQGSSYNSPLHF.

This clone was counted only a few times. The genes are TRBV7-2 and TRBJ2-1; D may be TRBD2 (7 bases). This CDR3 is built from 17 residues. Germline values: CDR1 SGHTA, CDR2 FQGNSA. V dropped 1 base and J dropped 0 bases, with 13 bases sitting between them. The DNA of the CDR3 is TGTGCCAGCAGCTTAGTAGGGGGGGGAAGCTCCTACAATGAGCAGTTCTTC. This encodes CASSLVGGGSSYNEQFF.

DNA of the CDR3: TGTGCCAGCAGTACCCGGACAGCCCTTTACTTC. Translated: CASSTRTALYF. The V and J genes are TRBV6-5 and TRBJ2-5; TRBD1 is a possible D gene (6 bases). V lost 5 bases, J lost 14 bases, and 15 bases lay in between. Germline-derived CDR1 and CDR2 are MNHEY and SVGAGI. This CDR3 spans 11 amino acids.

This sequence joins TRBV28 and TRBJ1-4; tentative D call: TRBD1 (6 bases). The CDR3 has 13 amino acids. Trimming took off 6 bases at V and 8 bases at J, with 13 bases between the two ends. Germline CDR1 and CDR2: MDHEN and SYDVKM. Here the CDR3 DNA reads TGTGCCAGCAGCCCGGACAGTTTCGAAAAACTGTTTTTT. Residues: CASSPDSFEKLFF. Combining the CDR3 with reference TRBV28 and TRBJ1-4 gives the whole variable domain DVKVTQSSRYLVKRTGEKVFLECVQDMDHENMFWYRQDPGLGLRLIYFSYDVKMKEKGDIPEGYSVSREKKERFSLILESASTNQTSMYLCASSPDSFEKLFFGSGTQLSVL.

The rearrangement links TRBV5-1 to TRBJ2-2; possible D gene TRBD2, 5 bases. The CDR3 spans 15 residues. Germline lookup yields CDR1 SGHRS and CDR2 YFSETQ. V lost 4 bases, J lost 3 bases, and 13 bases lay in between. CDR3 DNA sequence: TGCGCCAGCAGCACCGGACTTTTGGACACCGGGGAGCTGTTTTTT. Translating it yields CASSTGLLDTGELFF.

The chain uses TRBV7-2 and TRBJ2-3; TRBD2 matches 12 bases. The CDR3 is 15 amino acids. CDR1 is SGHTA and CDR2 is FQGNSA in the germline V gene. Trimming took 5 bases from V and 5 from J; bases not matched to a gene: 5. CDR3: CASSRTSGDGDTQYF. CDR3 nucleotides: TGTGCCAGCAGCAGGACTAGCGGGGATGGAGATACGCAGTATTTT.

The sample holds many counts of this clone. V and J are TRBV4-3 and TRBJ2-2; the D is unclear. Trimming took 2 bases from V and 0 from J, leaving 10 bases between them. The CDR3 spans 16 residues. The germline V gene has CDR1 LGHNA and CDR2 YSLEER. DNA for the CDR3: TGCGCCAGCAGCCAAAGACACGAAACGAACACCGGGGAGCTGTTTTTT. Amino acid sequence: CASSQRHETNTGELFF.

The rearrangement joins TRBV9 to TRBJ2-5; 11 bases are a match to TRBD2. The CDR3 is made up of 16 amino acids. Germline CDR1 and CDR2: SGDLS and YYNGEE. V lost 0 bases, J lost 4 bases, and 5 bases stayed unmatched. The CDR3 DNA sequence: TGTGCCAGCAGCGTAGGAGCTAGCGGGGGGCGAGAGACCCAGTACTTC. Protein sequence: CASSVGASGGRETQYF.

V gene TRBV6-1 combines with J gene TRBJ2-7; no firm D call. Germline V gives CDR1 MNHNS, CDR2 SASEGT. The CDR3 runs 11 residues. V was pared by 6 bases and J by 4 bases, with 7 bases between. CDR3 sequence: CASRLRYEQYF. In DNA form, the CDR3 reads TGTGCCAGCAGGCTCCGGTACGAGCAGTACTTC.

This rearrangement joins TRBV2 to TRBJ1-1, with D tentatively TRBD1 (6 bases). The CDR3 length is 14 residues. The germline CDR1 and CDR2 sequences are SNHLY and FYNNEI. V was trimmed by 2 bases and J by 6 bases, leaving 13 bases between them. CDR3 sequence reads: CASSERTAVAEAFF. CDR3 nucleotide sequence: TGTGCCAGCAGTGAAAGGACAGCAGTTGCTGAAGCTTTCTTT.

CDR3: CASSRAGTGAINEQFF. CDR3 DNA: TGTGCCAGCAGCCGCGCCGGGACAGGGGCGATCAATGAGCAGTTCTTC. The rearrangement joins TRBV11-2 to TRBJ2-1, with 10 bases aligning to TRBD1. The CDR3 sequence is 16 residues long. Unmatched junction bases numbered 10, after V lost 5 bases and J lost 6 bases. Germline CDR1 reads SGHAT; CDR2 reads FQNNGV.

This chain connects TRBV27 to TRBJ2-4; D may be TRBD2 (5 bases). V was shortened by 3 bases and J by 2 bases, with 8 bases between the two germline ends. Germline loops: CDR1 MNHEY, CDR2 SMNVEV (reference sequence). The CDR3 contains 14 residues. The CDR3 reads CASSFSGSKNIQYF. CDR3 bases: TGTGCCAGCAGTTTTTCGGGGTCCAAAAACATTCAGTACTTC.

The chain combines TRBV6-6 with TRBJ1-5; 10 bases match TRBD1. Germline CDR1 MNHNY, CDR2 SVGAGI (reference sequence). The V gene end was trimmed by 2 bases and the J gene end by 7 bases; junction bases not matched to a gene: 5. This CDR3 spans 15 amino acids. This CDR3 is CASSYPGQGYQPQHF. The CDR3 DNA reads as TGTGCCAGCAGTTACCCGGGACAGGGGTACCAGCCCCAGCATTTT.